The present entry profiles one T cell receptor beta chain with its context. The CDR3 is 13 residues long. Germline V gene lookup returns CDR1 MNHEY and CDR2 SMNVEV (reference sequence). V lost 4 bases and J lost 2; bases outside the gene matches: 2. PCR was performed using 60 Vbeta and 13 Jbeta primers. Assay: immunoSEQ multiplex PCR; the TCRdb copy retains only in-frame clones and omits some. The sample records fewer than 120,000 clones, 75% to 80% being singletons. The record originates from a study of cytomegalovirus exposure and HLA in healthy donors. The TCR comes from a woman in her 30s in good health and CMV-seronegative. Sequencing was done on a sample of PBMCs. The chain employs TRBV27 and TRBJ2-7, with 7 bases matching TRBD2. The CDR3 DNA follows: TGTGCCAGCAGTTGGGGGAGGGCCTACGAGCAGTACTTC. Amino acid sequence: CASSWGRAYEQYF.